The TCR beta chain under discussion was sequenced for a study of cytomegalovirus exposure and HLA in healthy donors. Study-level information: Of the donors genotyped, some 400 in all, about 82% fell in the Caucasian-associated ancestry cluster. General study results and limits: A later analysis linked a missense variant in DCLRE1C to the trimming of TCR beta V and J genes. Most of the CMV-associated TCR beta chains (in a later analysis) appeared to be HLA-restricted.

The V segment lost 7 bases and the J segment 0 bases; nucleotides outside the gene matches: 8. Germline V gives CDR1 SNHLY, CDR2 FYNNEI. The CDR3 consists of 15 residues. Primers: 60 Vbeta forward and 13 Jbeta reverse. Generated by immunoSEQ multiplex PCR, the TCRdb table keeps only in-frame clones and is missing some. The sample includes 140,000 or so clones, 61% of them seen just once. Details on this clone: The antigen remains unidentified.

The receptor comes from a male donor in good health and CMV-seronegative. This chain uses TRBV2 with TRBJ1-2, with TRBD1 matching over 7 bases. The sample consisted of PBMCs. The CDR3 DNA sequence: TGTGCCAGCAAAAGACAGGGCTTCTCTAACTATGGCTACACCTTC. Protein: CASKRQGFSNYGYTF.